The rows below give T cell receptor beta chains drawn from one sample of a study of T cells in Graves' hyperthyroidism and ophthalmopathy. MiXCR, run by TCRdb on the multiplex PCR reads, gives a single entry per CDR3 protein. Of approximately 530,000 distinct CDR3 sequences listed, just under 20% are singletons. Sequences were obtained from blood. The receptors originated from a man between 35 and 55 years old with Graves' ophthalmopathy. Each CDR3 is given with its conserved first and last residue. Fields, in order: J gene, V gene, clone size, D gene, CDR3 DNA, CDR3 protein. A D gene is named only where the DNA matches it firmly. The size entry is marked missing in some rows and otherwise reads once, few, many or a size class.

TRBJ1-2	TRBV6-2/TRBV6-3	few	.	TGTGCCATCCGGGACACTTCTAACTATGGCTACACCTTC	CAIRDTSNYGYTF
TRBJ1-6	TRBV30	few	.	TGTGCCTGGACGAGTCTTCGGGGATCCTATAATTCACCCCTCCACTTT	CAWTSLRGSYNSPLHF
TRBJ1-6	TRBV11-2	.	.	TGTGCCAGCAGCGCGCGTCGCGGAGGCGGCCAATATAATTCACCCCTCCACTTT	CASSARRGGGQYNSPLHF
TRBJ2-3	TRBV6-1	few	.	TGTGCCACCGACGGTATAAATACAGATACGCAGTATTTT	CATDGINTDTQYF
TRBJ1-1	TRBV5-1	.	.	TGCGCCAGCAGCTTGGCCGGGGGGGAGGGAACTGAAGCTTTCTTT	CASSLAGGEGTEAFF
TRBJ1-1	TRBV6-1	few	.	TGTGCCAGCAGTGAAAAATGGAAAGTAGGCCTAAAACGGACCGCTAACGACACTGAAGCTTTCTTT	CASSEKWKVGLKRTANDTEAFF
TRBJ2-7	TRBV7-2	many	TRBD1	TGTGCCAGCAGCCCTGGGGCGGGACAGGTCTCCTACGAGCAGTACTTC	CASSPGAGQVSYEQYF
TRBJ1-1	TRBV7-8	.	.	TGTGCCAGCAGCTTAGTGCCGGGGCAAGGAGCTTTCTTT	CASSLVPGQGAFF
TRBJ2-1	TRBV13	.	TRBD2	TGTGCCAGCAGCTTAGAGGGACTAGCGGCTTACAATGAGCAGTTCTTC	CASSLEGLAAYNEQFF
TRBJ2-2	TRBV7-3	.	.	TGTGCCAGCAGCTTAAACTTACCGGGGCGCGGGGAGCTGTTTTTT	CASSLNLPGRGELFF
TRBJ1-2	TRBV27	many	.	TGTGCCAGCAGGACAGCTCAATACTATGGCTACACCTTC	CASRTAQYYGYTF
TRBJ2-5	TRBV25-1	.	TRBD2	TGTGCCAGCACCACCTGGGGGGGGAGCCAAGAGACCCAGTACTTC	CASTTWGGSQETQYF
TRBJ1-1	TRBV28	many	.	TGTGCCAGCAGTTCACCTCAACAGGAGCCATGGACTGAAGCTTTCTTT	CASSSPQQEPWTEAFF
TRBJ2-5	TRBV7-9	.	TRBD1	TGTGCTATTACGTCCGGGACAGGGTTTGAGGAGACCCAGTACTTC	CAITSGTGFEETQYF
TRBJ1-5	TRBV2	many	.	TGTGCCAGCAGCTCTACAAATCAGCCCCAGCATTTT	CASSSTNQPQHF
TRBJ1-1	TRBV11-1	many	.	TGTGCCAGCAGCCTGTCAGGGGCATGGGCGGACACTGAAGCTTTCTTT	CASSLSGAWADTEAFF
TRBJ2-2	TRBV7-3	.	TRBD2	TGTGCCAGCAGCTTAATTGGGGGGGTGAACACCGGGGAGCTGTTTTTT	CASSLIGGVNTGELFF
TRBJ1-2	TRBV20-1	few	.	TGCAGTGCTAATAATCCGACAGACTATGGCTACACCTTC	CSANNPTDYGYTF
TRBJ2-7	TRBV9	many	.	TGTGCCAGCAGCGTAGGAGCGGGACAGACCTACGAGCAGTACTTC	CASSVGAGQTYEQYF
TRBJ2-1	TRBV30	.	.	TGTGCCTGGAGTGGCGGGGTGAGCTCCTACAATGAGCAGTTCTTC	CAWSGGVSSYNEQFF
TRBJ2-3	TRBV4-1	.	.	TGCGCCAGCAGCCGGCACAGGGAGGAGGATACGCAGTATTTT	CASSRHREEDTQYF
TRBJ1-1	TRBV5-6	many	.	TGTGCCAGCAGGCAACTTGGGGGCGACGGCTTGAACACTGAAGCTTTCTTT	CASRQLGGDGLNTEAFF
TRBJ1-1	TRBV19	.	.	TGTGCCAGTAGTATAGGGCAGCCGCGGAGCACTGAAGCTTTCTTT	CASSIGQPRSTEAFF
TRBJ2-1	TRBV9	.	TRBD2	TGTGCCAGCAGCGTAGCTTCCGGACTAGCGGGGGGCGAGGAGCAGTTCTTC	CASSVASGLAGGEEQFF
TRBJ1-4	TRBV5-1	.	.	TGCGCCAGCAGCTTAACAGATGAAAAACTGTTTTTT	CASSLTDEKLFF
TRBJ2-5	TRBV3-1	many	TRBD2	TGTGCCAGCAGCCAGGCGGGAGTACAAGAGACCCAGTACTTC	CASSQAGVQETQYF
TRBJ1-1	TRBV5-1	many	TRBD1	TGCGCCAGCAGCAGGACAGGGGGGATGAACACTGAAGCTTTCTTT	CASSRTGGMNTEAFF
TRBJ2-5	TRBV3-1	many	.	TGTGCCAGCAGCCCACGGGACGGGGTGATGGAGACCCAGTACTTC	CASSPRDGVMETQYF
TRBJ2-2	TRBV6-5	few	.	TGTGCCAGCAGTTACTCGATTGAATACGGGGAGCTGTTTTTT	CASSYSIEYGELFF
TRBJ1-1	TRBV28	many	.	TGTGCCAGCAGTATCAGCTTCACCCGGACAGAAGCTTTCTTT	CASSISFTRTEAFF
TRBJ2-5	TRBV10-3	many	.	TGTGCCTCCACTGGGGCAGGGTGGGAGACCCAGTACTTC	CASTGAGWETQYF
TRBJ2-7	TRBV7-2	.	TRBD2	TGTGCCAGCAGCTTACGGGGGAGGGACGAGCAGTACTTC	CASSLRGRDEQYF
TRBJ1-2	TRBV29-1	.	.	TGCAGCGTTGGGTCCAGCGGCGCCTATGGCTACACCTTC	CSVGSSGAYGYTF
TRBJ1-2	TRBV29-1	.	.	TGCAGCGTTGAATCGCCGTCGGGATATGCAGGTGGCTACACCTTC	CSVESPSGYAGGYTF
TRBJ1-6	TRBV3-1	.	TRBD1	TGTGCCGGCAGCCCGGGACAGGGGACACCCCTCCACTTT	CAGSPGQGTPLHF
TRBJ2-1	TRBV7-2	many	.	TGTGCCAGCAGCGTCCGGCACTACAATGAGCAGTTCTTC	CASSVRHYNEQFF
TRBJ2-2	TRBV12-5	.	.	TGTGCTAGTGGTTACACCGGGGAGCTGTTTTTT	CASGYTGELFF